Presented here are 15 T cell receptor beta chains from one specimen sequenced in a study of human T cells and chemical hapten exposure. TCRdb re-derived calls from the RACE reads in MiXCR, one entry per CDR3 protein. The sample has roughly 100,000 distinct CDR3 sequences, around 10% seen once. The time point denotes: pre-sensitization, week 0. Documented treatment: therapeutic diphenylcyclopropenone sensitization with weekly scalp DPC. The specimen was whole blood, collected in connection with sensitization to the hapten diphenylcyclopropenone (DPC). All receptors derive from a woman in her thirties or forties with alopecia areata. Some clones in this sample may be carry-over from other donors' samples.

This clonotype was observed many times. The rearrangement uses TRBV3-1 and TRBJ2-7; D is perhaps TRBD2 (5 bases). The CDR3 is 14 amino acids. V was pared by 6 bases and J by 2 bases, with 14 bases between. Germline values: CDR1 LGHDT, CDR2 YNNKEL (reference sequence). The CDR3 here is CASRLSGPAYEQYF. CDR3 DNA: TGTGCCAGCAGACTAAGCGGTCCCGCCTACGAGCAGTACTTC.

This clonotype turned up a few times. This chain uses TRBV3-1 with TRBJ1-2; possibly TRBD1 for D (6 bases). CDR1 is LGHDT and CDR2 is YNNKEL in the germline V gene (reference sequence). CDR3 length: 13 amino acids. Between the trimmed V and J ends, which lost 2 bases and 5 bases, there was a span of 9 bases. CDR3 DNA: TGTGCCAGCAGCCAAACAGGGTCTTATGGCTACACCTTC. Its protein is CASSQTGSYGYTF.

Ten or more counts support this clonotype. The chain recombines TRBV5-6 with TRBJ2-2, with a possible D match to TRBD2 (6 bases). This CDR3 has 13 amino acids. Germline values: CDR1 SGHDT, CDR2 YYEEEE. Trimming shortened V by 2 bases and J by 7 bases, and 9 bases separated the two germline ends. The CDR3 is CASSFWRGGELFF. CDR3 nucleotide sequence: TGTGCCAGCAGCTTCTGGCGGGGCGGGGAGCTGTTTTTT.

V and J are TRBV6-1 and TRBJ1-1, with D possibly TRBD1 on 6 matching bases. Germline values: CDR1 MNHNS, CDR2 SASEGT. This CDR3 is 13 amino acids long. V lost 1 base and J lost 3, with 6 bases in between. The CDR3 spells CASSEDRDTEAFF. In DNA, the CDR3 is TGTGCCAGCAGTGAAGACAGGGACACTGAAGCTTTCTTT.

This clonotype was observed at least ten times. J is TRBJ1-1 and V is TRBV27; D is undetermined. Germline V lookup: CDR1 MNHEY, CDR2 SMNVEV (reference sequence). The CDR3 runs to 12 residues. With 3 bases removed from V and 6 bases from J, the gap between germline ends came to 8 bases. The CDR3 sequence is CASSFIGAEAFF. DNA of the CDR3: TGTGCCAGCAGTTTTATTGGGGCTGAAGCTTTCTTT.

For this clonotype: This could be a read error, since a much larger clone is one nucleotide away. The chain recombines TRBV6-2 or TRBV6-3 with TRBJ2-2; 7 bases match TRBD2. Germline-derived CDR1 and CDR2 are MNHEY and SVGEGT. V gave up 4 bases and J gave up 4 bases; unmatched junction bases: 6. The length of the CDR3 is 15 residues. CDR3 in DNA: TGTGCCAGCAGTTTGAGCGGGGCTCTCACCGGGGAGCTGTTTTTT. Its translation is CASSLSGALTGELFF.

The chain carries TRBV9 and TRBJ1-1, with 7 positions matching TRBD1. The V gene's germline CDR1 is SGDLS and CDR2 YYNGEE. The V gene end was trimmed by 4 bases and the J gene end by 10 bases; junction bases not matched to a gene: 10. This CDR3 is 13 amino acids long. The CDR3 coding sequence is TGTGCCAGCAGCTCATCCGGGACAGCGACAGCTTTCTTT. This sequence encodes CASSSSGTATAFF.

This clonotype showed up many times. The chain combines TRBV4-1 with TRBJ2-3; 14 nucleotides agree with TRBD2. The V gene end was trimmed by 3 bases and the J gene end by 2 bases; junction bases not matched to a gene: 7. The CDR3 has 18 amino acids. Germline V gives CDR1 MGHRA, CDR2 YSYEKL. CDR3 coding DNA: TGCGCCAGCAGCCAGGCTCGGACTAGCGGGGGGCCCACAGATACGCAGTATTTT. Amino acid sequence: CASSQARTSGGPTDTQYF.

This clonotype appeared many times. The genes are TRBV10-3 and TRBJ2-7; TRBD1 aligns across 7 bases. The CDR3 length is 14 residues. Trimming cost V 4 bases and J 0 bases; bases outside gene matches: 3. The germline V gene has CDR1 ENHRY and CDR2 SYGVKD. CDR3 DNA sequence: TGTGCCATCAGTGCCCGGGACAGCTCCTACGAGCAGTACTTC. Its translation: CAISARDSSYEQYF.

The genes are TRBV4-1 and TRBJ1-5; D remains ambiguous. CDR3 length: 15 amino acids. Trimming took off 0 bases at V and 4 bases at J, with 10 bases between the two ends. Germline lookup yields CDR1 MGHRA and CDR2 YSYEKL. CDR3 loop: CASSQDIARNQPQHF. The CDR3 DNA is TGCGCCAGCAGCCAAGATATCGCCCGAAATCAGCCCCAGCATTTT.

This clonotype occurred many times. This chain links TRBV6-5 with TRBJ2-7; a possible D gene is TRBD2 (6 bases). Germline CDR1 and CDR2: MNHEY and SVGAGI. The germline V and J ends were trimmed by 5 bases and 0 bases, with 14 bases remaining between them. The CDR3 contains 15 residues. CDR3 amino acids: CASSPDYASSYEQYF. The CDR3 coding sequence is TGTGCCAGCAGTCCGGACTATGCGAGCTCCTACGAGCAGTACTTC.

This clonotype was detected many times. The V gene is TRBV4-1, the J gene TRBJ1-2; possibly TRBD1 for D (5 bases). V lost 0 bases and J lost 2, with 19 bases in between. Germline V CDR1 and CDR2: MGHRA, YSYEKL. CDR3 length equals 18 residues. CDR3: CASSQDIPVGTVNYGYTF. The CDR3 DNA follows: TGCGCCAGCAGCCAAGATATTCCCGTCGGGACCGTAAACTATGGCTACACCTTC.

The chain uses TRBV12-5 and TRBJ1-1, with D maybe TRBD1 (6 bases). The CDR3 length is 14 residues. V was pared by 1 base and J by 2 bases, with 8 bases between. Germline-derived CDR1 and CDR2 are LGHNT and FRNRAP. CDR3 sequence: CASGLGTANTEAFF. The CDR3 coding sequence is TGTGCTAGTGGTTTGGGGACAGCTAACACTGAAGCTTTCTTT.

This clonotype was counted at least ten times. The chain uses TRBV7-2 and TRBJ2-7, with 9 bases fitting TRBD1. Losses at the gene ends were 4 bases for V and 0 bases for J; bases not matched to a gene: 4. The CDR3 contains 15 residues. Germline loops: CDR1 SGHTA, CDR2 FQGNSA. The CDR3 sequence is CASSSDRGLSYEQYF. The CDR3 DNA follows: TGTGCCAGCAGCTCGGACAGGGGACTCTCCTACGAGCAGTACTTC.

This clonotype has ten or more counts. V and J are TRBV15 and TRBJ1-4, with a weak D call TRBD1 (6 bases). Germline loops: CDR1 LNHNV, CDR2 YYDKDF (reference sequence). Deletions cut 1 base from V and 6 bases from J, with 9 bases between. The CDR3 length is 14 residues. The CDR3 DNA follows: TGTGCCACCAGCAGAGCAGGGGTGGATGAAAAACTGTTTTTT. Translation gives CATSRAGVDEKLFF.